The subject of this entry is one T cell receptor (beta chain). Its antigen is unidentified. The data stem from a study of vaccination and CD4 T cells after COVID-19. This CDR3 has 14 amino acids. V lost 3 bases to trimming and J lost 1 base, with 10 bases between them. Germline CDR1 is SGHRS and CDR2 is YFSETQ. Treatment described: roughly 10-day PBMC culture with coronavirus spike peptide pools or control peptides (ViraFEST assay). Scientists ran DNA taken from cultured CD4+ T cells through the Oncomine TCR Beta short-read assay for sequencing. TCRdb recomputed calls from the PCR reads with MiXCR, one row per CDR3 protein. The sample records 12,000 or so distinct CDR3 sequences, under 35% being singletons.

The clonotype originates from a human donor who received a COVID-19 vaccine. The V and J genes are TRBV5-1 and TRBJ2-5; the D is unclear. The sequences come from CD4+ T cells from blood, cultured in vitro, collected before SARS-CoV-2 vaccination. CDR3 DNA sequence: TGCGCCAGCAGCTCGGACGGAAGCCAAGAGACCCAGTACTTC. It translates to CASSSDGSQETQYF.